This T cell receptor (beta chain) was sequenced in a study of T-cell reconstitution after alpha-beta-depleted transplantation in children. Molecular barcoding with unique molecular identifiers was used for the TCRbeta library. MiXCR was run by TCRdb on the PCR reads, yielding one entry per CDR3 protein. The sample shows roughly 490,000 distinct CDR3 sequences, roughly 10% of them seen only once. V lost 5 bases and J 3 bases, leaving 11 bases between the germline ends. The CDR3 loop spans 14 amino acids. The source is a female patient between 2 and 15 years old who had a stem cell transplant for aplastic anemia, so the T cells may come from the graft donor. Sequenced here: PBMCs, mostly from graft donor cells, sampled 180 days after TCRalphabeta/CD19-depleted stem cell transplant. This rearrangement joins TRBV12-3 or TRBV12-4 to TRBJ2-1, with TRBD2 as a possible D gene (5 bases). CDR3: CASSGLLLYNEQFF. CDR3 coding DNA: TGTGCCAGCAGTGGACTCCTACTCTACAATGAGCAGTTCTTC.